These T cell receptor beta chains were read from a single sample in a study of identical twins. TCRdb reanalysed the 5' RACE reads using MiXCR and keeps one entry per CDR3 protein. The sample consists of 400,000 to 500,000 distinct CDR3 sequences, approximately 18% of them appearing once. The sequencing input was naive T cells sorted from blood. The receptor set was obtained from a man aged 45-65 years in good health. Each CDR3 is given with its conserved first and last residue. Each record gives: D gene, V gene, clone size, J gene, CDR3 protein, CDR3 DNA. A D gene is named only where the DNA matches it firmly. The size field is filled for only some rows; it gives once, few, many or a size class.

d_gene: TRBD1; v_gene: TRBV7-2; abundance: few; j_gene: TRBJ1-2; CDR3aa: CASSFAGGTGYTF; CDR3nt: TGTGCCAGCAGCTTTGCAGGGGGAACAGGCTACACCTTC
d_gene: .; v_gene: TRBV10-3; abundance: few; j_gene: TRBJ2-7; CDR3aa: CAISGDGLYEQYF; CDR3nt: TGTGCCATCAGCGGGGACGGACTCTACGAGCAGTACTTC
d_gene: TRBD1; v_gene: TRBV7-2; abundance: .; j_gene: TRBJ2-7; CDR3aa: CASSTRQGAWEQYF; CDR3nt: TGTGCCAGCAGCACTCGACAGGGGGCTTGGGAGCAGTACTTC
d_gene: .; v_gene: TRBV27; abundance: few; j_gene: TRBJ1-4; CDR3aa: CASSVTHVGSQKLFF; CDR3nt: TGTGCCAGCAGTGTAACTCATGTCGGGAGCCAAAAACTGTTTTTT
d_gene: TRBD2; v_gene: TRBV11-1; abundance: .; j_gene: TRBJ2-3; CDR3aa: CASSPRTGLAGAPGGDTQYF; CDR3nt: TGTGCCAGCAGCCCCCGGACGGGACTAGCGGGGGCCCCGGGGGGCGATACGCAGTATTTT
d_gene: .; v_gene: TRBV5-1; abundance: few; j_gene: TRBJ1-1; CDR3aa: CASSLLASAGPNTEAFF; CDR3nt: TGCGCCAGCAGCTTGTTGGCCTCCGCGGGCCCAAACACTGAAGCTTTCTTT
d_gene: TRBD2; v_gene: TRBV3-1; abundance: many; j_gene: TRBJ2-7; CDR3aa: CASSQKTSNEQYF; CDR3nt: TGTGCCAGCAGCCAAAAGACTAGCAACGAGCAGTACTTC
d_gene: .; v_gene: TRBV3-1; abundance: .; j_gene: TRBJ2-1; CDR3aa: CASSLNLGGSYNEQFF; CDR3nt: TGTGCCAGCAGCCTTAACCTGGGGGGCTCCTACAATGAGCAGTTCTTC
d_gene: .; v_gene: TRBV2; abundance: many; j_gene: TRBJ2-1; CDR3aa: CASSGHDYRDEQFF; CDR3nt: TGTGCCAGCAGCGGACACGACTACAGGGATGAGCAGTTCTTC
d_gene: TRBD1; v_gene: TRBV12-3/TRBV12-4; abundance: few; j_gene: TRBJ1-1; CDR3aa: CASSFSDRGAEAFF; CDR3nt: TGTGCCAGCAGTTTTTCGGACAGGGGTGCTGAAGCTTTCTTT
d_gene: .; v_gene: TRBV12-3/TRBV12-4; abundance: few; j_gene: TRBJ2-5; CDR3aa: CASTPASGLKETQYF; CDR3nt: TGTGCCAGCACCCCAGCGAGCGGGCTTAAAGAGACCCAGTACTTC